The 8 T cell receptor beta chains in this list originate from one sample, sequenced in a study of T cells after yellow fever vaccination. MiXCR was run by TCRdb on the 5' RACE reads, yielding one entry per CDR3 protein. The repertoire includes almost 30,000 distinct CDR3 sequences, under 6% of them detected once, and more than 40% sits in the top ten. Sequencing used CD8+ T cells sorted from PBMCs, obtained 10 days after the yellow fever booster vaccination. Source of these receptors: a young man who received the YFV17D yellow fever vaccine.

This clonotype was observed many times. The J gene is TRBJ1-5, the V gene TRBV27; D unclear. This CDR3 is 14 amino acids long. Trimming left V 0 bases short and J 0 bases short, with 3 bases between. Germline-derived CDR1 and CDR2 are MNHEY and SMNVEV (reference sequence). CDR3 in amino acids: CASSLSLSNQPQHF. In nucleotides, the CDR3 is TGTGCCAGCAGTTTATCGCTTAGCAATCAGCCCCAGCATTTT.

This clonotype was counted ten times or more. The chain is built from TRBV10-3 and TRBJ2-2, with unresolved D. CDR1 is ENHRY, CDR2 SYGVKD, per germline. Trimming shortened V by 0 bases and J by 4 bases, and 6 bases separated the two germline ends. This CDR3 is built from 14 residues. The CDR3 coding sequence is TGTGCCATCAGTGAGTCACTTGGCACCGGGGAGCTGTTTTTT. Residues: CAISESLGTGELFF.

This clonotype was picked up many times. This chain uses TRBV21-1 with TRBJ1-1; TRBD1, the D gene given by the table, was not confirmed from the DNA. TRBV21-1 is flagged as a pseudogene. The CDR3 consists of 17 residues. The CDR3, as DNA: TGTGCCAGCAGAACAAGTCGACCAGGGGGCAGAGGGACTGAAGCTTTCTTT. Translated: CASRTSRPGGRGTEAFF.

The table lists this clonotype with many counts. The chain employs TRBV14 and TRBJ2-1, with 7 nucleotides matching TRBD1. This CDR3 contains 17 residues. V shed 3 bases and J 1 base; nucleotides not matched to a gene: 9. Germline CDR1 reads SGHDN; CDR2 reads FVKESK. CDR3 nucleotides: TGTGCCAGCAGCCATTCCTCGGGACAGTTTTCCTACAATGAGCAGTTCTTC. Translation: CASSHSSGQFSYNEQFF. The full variable domain, rest sourced from reference TRBV14 and TRBJ2-1, is EAGVTQFPSHSVIEKGQTVTLRCDPISGHDNLYWYRRVMGKEIKFLLHFVKESKQDESGMPNNRFLAERTGGTYSTLKVQPAELEDSGVYFCASSHSSGQFSYNEQFFGPGTRLTVL.

This clonotype was picked up many times. The V gene is TRBV7-6, the J gene TRBJ2-7; 10 bases fit TRBD1. This CDR3 contains 16 residues. Germline lookup yields CDR1 SGHVS and CDR2 FNYEAQ. The V segment lost 0 bases and the J segment 5 bases; nucleotides outside the gene matches: 7. The CDR3 sequence is CASSLAAGTGVDEQYF. Written as DNA, the CDR3 is TGTGCCAGCAGCTTAGCTGCCGGGACAGGGGTCGACGAGCAGTACTTC.

This clonotype was seen a handful of times. The V gene is TRBV20-1, the J gene TRBJ2-1; D is uncertain. The CDR3 length is 14 residues. Trimming took 2 bases from V and 2 from J, leaving 10 bases between them. In germline, CDR1 is DFQATT, CDR2 SNEGSKA (reference sequence). The CDR3 bases are TGCAGTGCTAGACTCGGACCTACCTACAATGAGCAGTTCTTC. Protein sequence: CSARLGPTYNEQFF.

In this sample, this clonotype turned up many times. This sequence joins TRBV6-5 and TRBJ1-2; D call uncertain. The V end lost 0 bases, the J end lost 0 bases, and 11 bases lay between the germline ends. The CDR3 sequence is 16 residues long. Germline V gene sequence: CDR1 MNHEY, CDR2 SVGAGI. The CDR3 DNA is TGTGCCAGCAGTTACTCAAGTGGTTCCTCTAACTATGGCTACACCTTC. The encoded protein is CASSYSSGSSNYGYTF.

Ten or more counts support this clonotype. J is TRBJ1-1 and V is TRBV20-1; TRBD1 is a possible D gene (5 bases). CDR1 and CDR2 (germline): DFQATT, SNEGSKA (reference sequence). V shed 3 bases and J shed 3 bases, with 11 bases lying between them. CDR3 length equals 13 residues. CDR3 protein: CSASRGEHTEAFF. The DNA for the CDR3 is TGCAGTGCTAGTCGGGGCGAGCACACTGAAGCTTTCTTT.